The rows below give T cell receptor beta chains drawn from one sample of a study of blood T cell repertoires in COVID-19. TCRdb keeps only in-frame clones here, not all; method: immunoSEQ multiplex PCR. Of 95,000 to 120,000 clones in the sample, over 70% were seen once. Sequenced input: peripheral blood. All receptors come from a man between 45 and 60 years old with acute or convalescent COVID-19. Both conserved end residues are part of each CDR3. The D gene is left open where the match is weak. Rows give clone size only sometimes, using once, few, many, or a class for an expanded clone.

V gene,clone size,D gene,J gene,CDR3 DNA,CDR3 protein
TRBV7-2,few,TRBD2,TRBJ2-2,TGTGCCAGCAGGAGACTAGCGAGCACCGGGGAGCTGTTTTTT,CASRRLASTGELFF
TRBV10-1,NA,TRBD2,TRBJ2-1,TGCGCCAGCAGTGATCGGGTGGTAGCGGGGGGCGCCTACAATGAGCAGTTCTTC,CASSDRVVAGGAYNEQFF
TRBV23-1,once,TRBD2,TRBJ2-7,TGCGCCAGCTTACGGGGGGTACGGCAGTACTTC,CASLRGVRQYF
TRBV5-4,NA,NA,TRBJ2-2,TGTGCCAGCAGCCCTGGAGTCGGGGAGCTGTTTTTT,CASSPGVGELFF
TRBV2,few,NA,TRBJ2-3,TGTGCCAGCAGTGAAGACGACTTCCGTGATACGCAGTATTTT,CASSEDDFRDTQYF
TRBV1,NA,NA,TRBJ2-2,TGCACCAGCAGCCAAGATCGGAGGGGCGGGGAGACCGGGGAGCTGTTTTTT,CTSSQDRRGGETGELFF
TRBV6-4,once,NA,TRBJ1-5,TGTGCCAGAAAAACAACCTTTAGCAATCAGCCCCAGCATTTT,CARKTTFSNQPQHF
TRBV7-9,NA,NA,TRBJ1-5,TGTGCCAGCAGCTTAGGGGGCGCGGGCAATCAGCCCCAGCATTTT,CASSLGGAGNQPQHF
TRBV6-5,NA,TRBD2,TRBJ2-3,TGTGCCAGCAGTTCCTTGGCGGGGGGGTACACAGATACGCAGTATTTT,CASSSLAGGYTDTQYF
TRBV28,few,TRBD2,TRBJ2-3,TGTGCCAGCAGTTTTAGGGTCCTTAGCGGGGGCCATACGCAGTATTTT,CASSFRVLSGGHTQYF
TRBV11-2,NA,TRBD1,TRBJ2-3,TGTGCCAGCAGCAACCGGGACAGGGAATACCATACGCAGTATTTT,CASSNRDREYHTQYF
TRBV29-1,once,NA,TRBJ1-1,TGCAGCGTTGTCCTCACCGCCGGGGGCACTGAAGCTTTCTTT,CSVVLTAGGTEAFF
TRBV6-2/TRBV6-3,once,NA,TRBJ2-3,TGTGCCAGCAGTTTAAAGCCGACGCAGTATTTT,CASSLKPTQYF
TRBV19,NA,NA,TRBJ1-1,TGTGCCAGTAGTGGGCCGTTGCAGGGTGGAGCTTTCTTT,CASSGPLQGGAFF
TRBV30,once,TRBD1,TRBJ2-3,TGTGCCTGGAGTGTCAGGGGGCCAGATACGCAGTATTTT,CAWSVRGPDTQYF
TRBV15,NA,NA,TRBJ1-3,TGTGCCACCAGCAGAGTGAACAGTGCTGGAAACACCATATATTTT,CATSRVNSAGNTIYF
TRBV28,few,NA,TRBJ2-3,TGTGCCAGCAGACGGGACTTCACAGATACGCAGTATTTT,CASRRDFTDTQYF
TRBV29-1,NA,NA,TRBJ1-1,TGCAGCGTAGATGGTTCCGGGGAATGGGGCACTGAAGCTTTCTTT,CSVDGSGEWGTEAFF
TRBV12-5,few,NA,TRBJ1-3,TGTGCTAGTGGAGACAATTCCTCTGGAAACACCATATATTTT,CASGDNSSGNTIYF
TRBV5-1,NA,TRBD1,TRBJ1-6,TGCGCCAGCAGCCCAAGACCGGGACAGGGTACCCTCCACTTT,CASSPRPGQGTLHF